The TCR beta chain described here comes from a study of vaccination and CD4 T cells after COVID-19. Study-wide context: At days 161 to 241 and at day 14 post-vaccination, a few convalescent patients were sampled. Study findings and constraints: 304 of 307 vaccine-specific clones from convalescent patients were spike mono-reactive.

Time point here: late sampling 161 to 241 days after vaccination in three convalescent patients. This sample's treatment: approximately nine-day PBMC culture with coronavirus spike peptide pools or control peptides (ViraFEST assay). With the Oncomine TCR Beta short-read assay, DNA from cultured CD4+ T cells was sequenced. From the PCR reads, TCRdb called clonotypes with MiXCR, one entry per CDR3 protein. The table shows approximately 18,000 distinct CDR3 sequences, with more than 45% occurring only once. Points on this clonotype: Its antigen is not known.

V was pared by 3 bases and J by 1 base, with 10 bases between. The CDR3 is 15 residues long. CDR1 LNHNV and CDR2 YYDKDF come from the germline V gene (reference sequence). The sequence came from a human donor who had recovered from COVID-19. The starting material was CD4+ T cells from blood, cultured in vitro, obtained about 7 months after SARS-CoV-2 vaccination. This chain uses TRBV15 with TRBJ2-1, with unresolved D. The CDR3 is CATSRRAKSYNEQFF. Here the CDR3 DNA reads TGTGCCACCAGCAGGAGAGCGAAGTCCTACAATGAGCAGTTCTTC.